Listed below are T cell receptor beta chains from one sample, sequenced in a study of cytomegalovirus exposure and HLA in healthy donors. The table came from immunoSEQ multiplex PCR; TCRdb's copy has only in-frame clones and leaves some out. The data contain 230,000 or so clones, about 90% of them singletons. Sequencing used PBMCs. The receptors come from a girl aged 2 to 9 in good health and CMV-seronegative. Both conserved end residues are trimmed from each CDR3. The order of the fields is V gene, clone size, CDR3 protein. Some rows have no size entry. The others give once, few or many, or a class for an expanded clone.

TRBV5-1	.	ASSLATGSTDTQY
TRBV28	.	ASSLWQGQGSGRDTGELF
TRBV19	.	ASSIGTGGEDGYT
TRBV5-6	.	ASSPTGANYGYT
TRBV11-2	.	ASSFRDSDYNEQF
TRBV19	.	ASSTGQVSNQPQH
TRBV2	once	ASSRDSSPLH
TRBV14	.	ASSQDGGRDRGSKSSYEQY
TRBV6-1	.	ASSDRGRYNSPLH
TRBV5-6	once	ASSLLGETNTGELF
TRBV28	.	ASRSGSAPYGYT
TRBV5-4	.	ASSTAGRVVEDTQY
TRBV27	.	ASSFRWEDTDTQY
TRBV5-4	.	ASSLAGGTEKLF
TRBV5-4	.	ASRRTVGETQY
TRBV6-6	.	ASSSRQGKYEQY
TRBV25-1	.	ASSGVTGVSYGYT